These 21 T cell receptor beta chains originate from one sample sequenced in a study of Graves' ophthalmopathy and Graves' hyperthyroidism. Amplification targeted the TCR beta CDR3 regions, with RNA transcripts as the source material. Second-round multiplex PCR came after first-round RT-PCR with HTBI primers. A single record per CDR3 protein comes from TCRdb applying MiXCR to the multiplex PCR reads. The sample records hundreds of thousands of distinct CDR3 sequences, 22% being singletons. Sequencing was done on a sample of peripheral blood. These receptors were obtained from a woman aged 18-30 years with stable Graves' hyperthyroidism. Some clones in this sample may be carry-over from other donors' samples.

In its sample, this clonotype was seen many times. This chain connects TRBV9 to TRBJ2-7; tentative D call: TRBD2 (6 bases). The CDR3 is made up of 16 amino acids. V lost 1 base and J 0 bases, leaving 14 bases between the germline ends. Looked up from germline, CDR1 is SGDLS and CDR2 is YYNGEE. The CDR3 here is CASSVSPHGSSYEQYF. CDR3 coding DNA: TGTGCCAGCAGCGTATCTCCTCACGGGAGCTCCTACGAGCAGTACTTC.

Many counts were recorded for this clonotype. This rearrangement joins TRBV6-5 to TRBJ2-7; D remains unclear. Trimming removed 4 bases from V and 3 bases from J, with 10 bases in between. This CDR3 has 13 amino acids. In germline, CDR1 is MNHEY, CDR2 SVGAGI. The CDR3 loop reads CASSFRGDYEQYF. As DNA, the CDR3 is TGTGCCAGCAGTTTCAGAGGAGACTACGAGCAGTACTTC.

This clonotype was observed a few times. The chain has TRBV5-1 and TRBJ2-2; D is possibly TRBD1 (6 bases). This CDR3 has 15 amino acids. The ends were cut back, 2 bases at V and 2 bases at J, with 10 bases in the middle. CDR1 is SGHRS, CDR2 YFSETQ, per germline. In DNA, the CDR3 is TGCGCCAGCAGCTTACAGGGTTTCAACACCGGGGAGCTGTTTTTT. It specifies CASSLQGFNTGELFF.

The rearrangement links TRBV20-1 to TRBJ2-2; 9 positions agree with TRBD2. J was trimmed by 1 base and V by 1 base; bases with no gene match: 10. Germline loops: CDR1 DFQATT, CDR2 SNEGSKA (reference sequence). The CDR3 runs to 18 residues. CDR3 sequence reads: CSARGLAGIGKNTGELFF. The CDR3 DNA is TGCAGTGCTAGAGGTCTAGCGGGGATCGGGAAGAACACCGGGGAGCTGTTTTTT.

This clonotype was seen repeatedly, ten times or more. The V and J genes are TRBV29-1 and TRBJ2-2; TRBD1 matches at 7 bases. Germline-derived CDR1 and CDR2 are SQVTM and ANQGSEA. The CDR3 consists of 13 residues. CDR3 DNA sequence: TGCACGGTCCGGGACAGAAACACCGGGGAGCTGTTTTTT. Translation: CTVRDRNTGELFF.

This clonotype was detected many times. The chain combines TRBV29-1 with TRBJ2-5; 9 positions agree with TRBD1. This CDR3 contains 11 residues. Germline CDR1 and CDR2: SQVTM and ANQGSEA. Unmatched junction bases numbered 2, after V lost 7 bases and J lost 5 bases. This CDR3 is CSEGTGETQYF. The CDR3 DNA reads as TGCAGCGAAGGGACAGGGGAGACCCAGTACTTC.

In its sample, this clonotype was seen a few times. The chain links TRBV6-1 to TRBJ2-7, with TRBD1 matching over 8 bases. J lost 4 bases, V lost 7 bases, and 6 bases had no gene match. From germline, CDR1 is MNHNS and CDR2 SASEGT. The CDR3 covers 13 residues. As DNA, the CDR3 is TGTGCCAGCACCGACGGGACAGGTTACGAGCAGTACTTC. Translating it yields CASTDGTGYEQYF.

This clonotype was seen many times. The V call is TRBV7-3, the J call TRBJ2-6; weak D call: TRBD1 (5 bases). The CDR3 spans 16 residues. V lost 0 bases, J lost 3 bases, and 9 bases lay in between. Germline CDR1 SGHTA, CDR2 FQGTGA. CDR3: CASSLTGVNGANVLTF. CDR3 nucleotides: TGTGCCAGCAGCTTAACAGGGGTGAATGGGGCCAACGTCCTGACTTTC.

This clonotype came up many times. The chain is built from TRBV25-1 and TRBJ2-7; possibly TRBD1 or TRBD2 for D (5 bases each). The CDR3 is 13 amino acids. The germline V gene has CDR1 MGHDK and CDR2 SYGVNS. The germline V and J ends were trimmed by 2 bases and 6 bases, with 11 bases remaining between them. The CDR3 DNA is TGTGCCAGCAGTGAAGGCAGGGACGGCGAGCAGTACTTC. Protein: CASSEGRDGEQYF.

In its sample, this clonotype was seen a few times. Written as DNA, the CDR3 is TGTGCCAGCAGTGAAGGACCCCCAGGGGGCGTACAAGAGACCCAGTACTTC. Its translation is CASSEGPPGGVQETQYF. The rearrangement links TRBV6-1 to TRBJ2-5; 8 bases agree with TRBD1. Trimming cost V 1 base and J 2 bases; bases outside gene matches: 9. Germline assignment: CDR1 MNHNS and CDR2 SASEGT. CDR3 length: 17 residues.

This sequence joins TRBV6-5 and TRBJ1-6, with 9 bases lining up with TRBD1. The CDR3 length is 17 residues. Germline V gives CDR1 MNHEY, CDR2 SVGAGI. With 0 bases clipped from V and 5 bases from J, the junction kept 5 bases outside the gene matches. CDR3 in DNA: TGTGCCAGCAGTTACTCGAACAGGGGGCTCGATAATTCACCCCTCCACTTT. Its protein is CASSYSNRGLDNSPLHF.

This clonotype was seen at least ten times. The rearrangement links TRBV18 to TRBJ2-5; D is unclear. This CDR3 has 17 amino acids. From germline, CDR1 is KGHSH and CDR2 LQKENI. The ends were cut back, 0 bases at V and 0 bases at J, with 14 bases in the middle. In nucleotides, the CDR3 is TGTGCCAGCTCACCACCTGGGTGGTTACACGACCAAGAGACCCAGTACTTC. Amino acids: CASSPPGWLHDQETQYF. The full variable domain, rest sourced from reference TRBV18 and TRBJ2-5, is NAGVMQNPRHLVRRRGQEARLRCSPMKGHSHVYWYRQLPEEGLKFMVYLQKENIIDESGMPKERFSAEFPKEGPSILRIQQVVRGDSAAYFCASSPPGWLHDQETQYFGPGTRLLVL.

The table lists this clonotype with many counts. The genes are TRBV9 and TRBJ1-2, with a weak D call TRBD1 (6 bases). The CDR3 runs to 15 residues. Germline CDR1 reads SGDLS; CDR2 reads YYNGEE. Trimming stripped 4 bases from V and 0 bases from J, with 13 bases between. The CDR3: CASSPMAGANYGYTF. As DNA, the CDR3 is TGTGCCAGCAGCCCTATGGCAGGGGCTAACTATGGCTACACCTTC.

The CDR3 region is CASSLADSGVQRQYF. The CDR3 DNA is TGTGCCAGCAGCTTAGCGGATAGCGGGGTACAAAGGCAGTACTTC. The chain carries TRBV7-6 and TRBJ2-7; 8 bases are shared with TRBD2. V lost 0 bases, J lost 9 bases, and 10 bases stayed unmatched. The CDR3 totals 15 residues. CDR1 is SGHVS and CDR2 is FNYEAQ in the germline V gene.

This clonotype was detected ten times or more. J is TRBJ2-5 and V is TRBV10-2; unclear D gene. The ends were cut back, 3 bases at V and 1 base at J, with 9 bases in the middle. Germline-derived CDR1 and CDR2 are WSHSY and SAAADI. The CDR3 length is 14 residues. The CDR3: CASSDGWGQETQYF. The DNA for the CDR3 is TGCGCCAGCAGTGACGGGTGGGGCCAAGAGACCCAGTACTTC.

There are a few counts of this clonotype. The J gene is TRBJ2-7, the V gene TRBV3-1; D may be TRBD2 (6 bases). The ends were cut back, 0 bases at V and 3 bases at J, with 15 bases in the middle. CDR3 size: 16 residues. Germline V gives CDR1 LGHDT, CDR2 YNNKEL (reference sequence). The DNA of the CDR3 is TGTGCCAGCAGCCAAGATTCGGGGGTTTCTCTCTACGAGCAGTACTTC. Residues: CASSQDSGVSLYEQYF.

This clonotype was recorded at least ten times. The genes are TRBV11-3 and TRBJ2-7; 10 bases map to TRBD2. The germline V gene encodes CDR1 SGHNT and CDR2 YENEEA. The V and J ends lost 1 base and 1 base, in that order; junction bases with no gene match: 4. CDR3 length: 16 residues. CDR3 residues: CASSLVASGSSYEQYF. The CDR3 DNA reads TGTGCCAGCAGCTTAGTGGCTAGCGGGAGTTCCTACGAGCAGTACTTC.

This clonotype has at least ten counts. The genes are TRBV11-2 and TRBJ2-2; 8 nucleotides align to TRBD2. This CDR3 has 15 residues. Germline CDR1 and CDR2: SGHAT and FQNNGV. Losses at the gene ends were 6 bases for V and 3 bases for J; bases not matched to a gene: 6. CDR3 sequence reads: CASSSRTSHTGELFF. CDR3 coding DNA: TGTGCCAGCAGTAGCCGGACTAGCCACACCGGGGAGCTGTTTTTT.

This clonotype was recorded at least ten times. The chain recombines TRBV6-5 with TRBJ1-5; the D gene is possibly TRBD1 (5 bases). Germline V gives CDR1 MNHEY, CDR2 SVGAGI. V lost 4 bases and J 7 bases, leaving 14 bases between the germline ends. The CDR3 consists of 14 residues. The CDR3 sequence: CASSWGGSAQPQHF. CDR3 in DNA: TGTGCCAGCAGTTGGGGGGGATCCGCCCAGCCCCAGCATTTT.

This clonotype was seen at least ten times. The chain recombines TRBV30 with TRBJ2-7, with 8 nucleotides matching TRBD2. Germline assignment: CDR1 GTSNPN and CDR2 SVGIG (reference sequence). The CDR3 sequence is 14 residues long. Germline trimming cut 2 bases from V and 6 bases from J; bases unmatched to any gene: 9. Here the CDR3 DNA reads TGTGCCTGGAGTCACCCCCGGGGGGGGGCCGAGCAGTACTTC. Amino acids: CAWSHPRGGAEQYF.

This CDR3 reads CSARDLGYAESSYEQYF. DNA for the CDR3: TGCAGTGCTAGAGACCTCGGTTATGCGGAGAGCTCCTACGAGCAGTACTTC. The chain has TRBV20-1 and TRBJ2-7; D gene ambiguous. V lost 0 bases and J lost 0, with 18 bases in between. Germline loops: CDR1 DFQATT, CDR2 SNEGSKA (reference sequence). This CDR3 spans 17 amino acids.